This T cell receptor beta chain is drawn from a study of cytotoxic CD8 clonotypes in ibrutinib-treated CLL. Trimming removed 1 base from V and 4 bases from J, with 10 bases in between. The germline gives CDR1 LNHNV, CDR2 YYDKDF (reference sequence). The CDR3 runs 15 residues. The data were produced by immunoSEQ multiplex PCR, yet TCRdb's version contains in-frame clones alone and is incomplete. The table shows around 97,000 clones, with 70% to 80% occurring only once. The source is a human donor with chronic lymphocytic leukemia. The chain carries TRBV15 and TRBJ1-4; D is ambiguous. The sequencing used PBMCs, collected after 12 months of ibrutinib treatment. The CDR3 spells CATSRALQLNEKLFF. For the CDR3, the DNA is TGTGCCACCAGCAGAGCGCTGCAGCTTAATGAAAAACTGTTTTTT.